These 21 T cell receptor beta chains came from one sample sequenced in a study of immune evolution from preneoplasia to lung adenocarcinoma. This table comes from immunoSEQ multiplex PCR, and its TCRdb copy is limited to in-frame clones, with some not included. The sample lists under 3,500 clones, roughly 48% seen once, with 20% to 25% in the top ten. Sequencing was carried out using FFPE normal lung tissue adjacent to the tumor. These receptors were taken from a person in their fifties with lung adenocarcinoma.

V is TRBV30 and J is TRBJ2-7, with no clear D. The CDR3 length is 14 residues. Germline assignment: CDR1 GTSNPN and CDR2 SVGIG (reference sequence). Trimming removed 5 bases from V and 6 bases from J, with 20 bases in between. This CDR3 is CAWGGPIALGEQYF. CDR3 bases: TGTGCCTGGGGTGGCCCAATCGCTCTGGGCGAGCAGTACTTC.

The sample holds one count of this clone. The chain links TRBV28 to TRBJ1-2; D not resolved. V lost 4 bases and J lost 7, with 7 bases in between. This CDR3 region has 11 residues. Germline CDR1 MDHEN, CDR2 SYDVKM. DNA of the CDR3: TGTGCCAGCAGTTGGGCGGGTGGCTACACCTTC. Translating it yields CASSWAGGYTF.

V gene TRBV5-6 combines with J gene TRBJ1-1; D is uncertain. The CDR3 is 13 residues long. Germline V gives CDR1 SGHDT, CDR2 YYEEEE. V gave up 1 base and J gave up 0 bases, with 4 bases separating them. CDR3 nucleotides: TGTGCCAGCAGCTTGTATCTGAACACTGAAGCTTTCTTT. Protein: CASSLYLNTEAFF.

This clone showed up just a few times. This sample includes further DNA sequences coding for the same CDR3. The CDR3 nucleotides are TGTGCCAGCAGCCTTCGACTAGCGGGAGGGCCAACAGATACGCAGTATTTT. It yields the protein CASSLRLAGGPTDTQYF. V gene TRBV5-4 combines with J gene TRBJ2-3, with 14 nucleotides matching TRBD2. CDR1 is SGHNT, CDR2 YYREEE, per germline (reference sequence). Losses at the gene ends were 4 bases for V and 3 bases for J; bases not matched to a gene: 7. This CDR3 contains 17 residues.

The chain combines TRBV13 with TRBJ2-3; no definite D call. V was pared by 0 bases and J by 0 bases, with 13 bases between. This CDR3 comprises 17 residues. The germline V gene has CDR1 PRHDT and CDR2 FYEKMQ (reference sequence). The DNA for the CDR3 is TGTGCCAGCAGCTTAGGGGCTAGGTCCCCTAGCACAGATACGCAGTATTTT. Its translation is CASSLGARSPSTDTQYF.

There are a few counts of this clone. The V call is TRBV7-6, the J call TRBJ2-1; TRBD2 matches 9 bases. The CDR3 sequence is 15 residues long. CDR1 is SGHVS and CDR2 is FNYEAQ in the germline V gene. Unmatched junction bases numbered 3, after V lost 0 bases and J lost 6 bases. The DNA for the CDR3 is TGTGCCAGCAGCTTAGCTAGCGGGAGAAGCAATGAGCAGTTCTTC. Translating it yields CASSLASGRSNEQFF.

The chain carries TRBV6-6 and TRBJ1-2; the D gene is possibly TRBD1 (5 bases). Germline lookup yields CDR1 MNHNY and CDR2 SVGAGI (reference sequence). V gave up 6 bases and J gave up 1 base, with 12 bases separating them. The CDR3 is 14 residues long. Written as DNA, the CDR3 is TGTGCCAGCAGGGGGGGATCAAATAACTATGGCTACACCTTC. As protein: CASRGGSNNYGYTF.

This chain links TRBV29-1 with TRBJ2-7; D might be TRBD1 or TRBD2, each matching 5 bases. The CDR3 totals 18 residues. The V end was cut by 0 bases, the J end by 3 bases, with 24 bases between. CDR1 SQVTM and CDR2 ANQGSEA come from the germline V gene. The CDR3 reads CSVEDPGSPGRPYYEQYF. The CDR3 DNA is TGCAGCGTTGAAGACCCGGGGTCTCCAGGGCGACCTTACTACGAGCAGTACTTC.

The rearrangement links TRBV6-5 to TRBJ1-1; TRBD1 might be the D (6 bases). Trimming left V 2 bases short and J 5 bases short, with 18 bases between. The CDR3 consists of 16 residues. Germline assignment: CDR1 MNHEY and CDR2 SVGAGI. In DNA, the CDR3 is TGTGCCAGCAGTTACGAGGGGGGCAATCCTGTAACTGAAGCTTTCTTT. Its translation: CASSYEGGNPVTEAFF.

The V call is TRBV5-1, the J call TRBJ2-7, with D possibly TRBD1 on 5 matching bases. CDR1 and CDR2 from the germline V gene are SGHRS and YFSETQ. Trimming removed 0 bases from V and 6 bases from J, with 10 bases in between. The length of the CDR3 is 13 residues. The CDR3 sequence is CASSLVDKSEQYF. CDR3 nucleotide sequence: TGCGCCAGCAGCTTGGTGGACAAGTCCGAGCAGTACTTC.

CDR3 sequence: CATGTGNTGELFF. For the CDR3, the DNA is TGTGCCACCGGGACAGGGAACACCGGGGAGCTGTTTTTT. The genes are TRBV28 and TRBJ2-2; 8 bases fit TRBD1. V dropped 10 bases and J dropped 1; count of bases not matched to a gene: 2. The CDR3 consists of 13 residues. CDR1 is MDHEN and CDR2 is SYDVKM in the germline V gene.

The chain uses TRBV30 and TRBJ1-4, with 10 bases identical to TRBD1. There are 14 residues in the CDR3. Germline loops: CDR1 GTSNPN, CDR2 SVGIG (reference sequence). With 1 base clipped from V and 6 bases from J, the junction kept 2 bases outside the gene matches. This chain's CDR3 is CAWSAGTGDEKLFF. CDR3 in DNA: TGTGCCTGGAGTGCCGGGACAGGGGATGAAAAACTGTTTTTT. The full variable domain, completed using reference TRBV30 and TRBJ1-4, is SQTIHQWPATLVQPVGSPLSLECTVEGTSNPNLYWYRQAAGRGLQLLFYSVGIGQISSEVPQNLSASRPQDRQFILSSKKLLLSDSGFYLCAWSAGTGDEKLFFGSGTQLSVL.

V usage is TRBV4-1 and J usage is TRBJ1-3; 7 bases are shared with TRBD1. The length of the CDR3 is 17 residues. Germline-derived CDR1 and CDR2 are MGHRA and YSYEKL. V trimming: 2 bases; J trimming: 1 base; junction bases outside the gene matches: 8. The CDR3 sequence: CASSQPFDRESGNTIYF. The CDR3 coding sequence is TGCGCCAGCAGCCAACCCTTCGACAGGGAGTCTGGAAACACCATATATTTT.

For the CDR3, the DNA is TGTGCCTGGAGTGTAAACTACCTCGACGAGCAGTACTTC. It codes for CAWSVNYLDEQYF. The rearrangement uses TRBV30 and TRBJ2-7; no clear D. CDR1 and CDR2 (germline): GTSNPN, SVGIG (reference sequence). The CDR3 loop spans 13 amino acids. With 0 bases removed from V and 5 bases from J, the gap between germline ends came to 11 bases.

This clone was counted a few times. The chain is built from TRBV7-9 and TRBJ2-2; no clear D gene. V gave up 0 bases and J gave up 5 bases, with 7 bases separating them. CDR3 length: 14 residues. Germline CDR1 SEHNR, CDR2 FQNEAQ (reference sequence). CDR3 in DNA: TGTGCCAGCAGCTTAGCCGTACAAACCGGGGAGCTGTTTTTT. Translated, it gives CASSLAVQTGELFF.

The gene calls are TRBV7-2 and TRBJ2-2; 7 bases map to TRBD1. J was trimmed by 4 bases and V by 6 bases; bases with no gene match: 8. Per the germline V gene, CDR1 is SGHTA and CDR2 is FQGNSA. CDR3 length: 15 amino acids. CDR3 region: CASRRRTGATGELFF. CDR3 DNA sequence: TGTGCCAGCAGACGAAGGACAGGCGCCACCGGGGAGCTGTTTTTT.

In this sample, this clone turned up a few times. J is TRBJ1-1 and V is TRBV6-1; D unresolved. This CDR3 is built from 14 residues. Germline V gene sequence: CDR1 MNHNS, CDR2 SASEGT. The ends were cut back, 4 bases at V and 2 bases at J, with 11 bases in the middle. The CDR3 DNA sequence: TGTGCCAGCAGTGTTACAATCACCAACACTGAAGCTTTCTTT. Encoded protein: CASSVTITNTEAFF.

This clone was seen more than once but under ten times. DNA for the CDR3: TGTGCCAGCAGGCCTGGACAGGGAGGTAACATTCAGTACTTC. Its protein is CASRPGQGGNIQYF. The gene calls are TRBV7-9 and TRBJ2-4; 8 nucleotides line up with TRBD1. The CDR3 is 14 amino acids. V shed 6 bases, J shed 7 bases, and the junction held 8 bases outside the gene matches. Per the germline V gene, CDR1 is SEHNR and CDR2 is FQNEAQ (reference sequence).

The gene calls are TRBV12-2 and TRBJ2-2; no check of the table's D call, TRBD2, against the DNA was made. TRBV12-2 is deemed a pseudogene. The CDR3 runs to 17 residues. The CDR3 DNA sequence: TGTGCAAGTCGCTTAAGGCGGGAGGGCGTCGACACCGGGGAGCTGTTTTTT. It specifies CASRLRREGVDTGELFF.

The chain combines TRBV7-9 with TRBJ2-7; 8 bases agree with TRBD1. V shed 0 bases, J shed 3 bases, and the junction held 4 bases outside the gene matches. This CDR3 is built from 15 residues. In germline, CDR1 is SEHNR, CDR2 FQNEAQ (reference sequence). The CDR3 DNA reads TGTGCCAGCAGCTTAGCGGGGACAGGCCGCTACGAGCAGTACTTC. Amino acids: CASSLAGTGRYEQYF.

The CDR3, as DNA: TGTGCCAGCCTTAGGGGAGGGTACGAGCAGTACTTC. It translates to CASLRGGYEQYF. The chain links TRBV2 to TRBJ2-7; TRBD2 matches 7 bases. Germline V lookup: CDR1 SNHLY, CDR2 FYNNEI. CDR3 length: 12 residues. Trimming took 8 bases from V and 4 from J; bases not matched to a gene: 5.